This T cell receptor (beta chain) was sequenced for a study of T cell responses to AZD1222 COVID-19 vaccine. As for the study in general: Pooled in the analysis were second doses at about 4 or about 12 weeks.

The study's findings and limits: Donor demographics were predominantly white British with a female majority; clonal diversity may be underestimated. Regions 160-218 and 743-854 held dominance among vaccine-associated CD4 TCRs, which spanned spike. Within unmutated variant regions lay the reported targets of nearly half of spike-specific TCRs.

This clone has more than one count but fewer than ten. Its antigen is not identified. Only in-frame clones appear in the TCRdb table, and some are missing; sequencing was by immunoSEQ multiplex PCR. The sample includes 130,000 to 150,000 clones, 92% of them seen just once. CDR1 SEHNR and CDR2 FQNEAQ come from the germline V gene (reference sequence). Losses at the gene ends were 5 bases for V and 1 base for J; bases not matched to a gene: 5. The CDR3 loop spans 15 amino acids. The receptor comes from an adult in good health. V gene TRBV7-9 combines with J gene TRBJ2-7; TRBD1 matches 10 bases. The specimen was peripheral blood, collected on day 0 of AZD1222 vaccination. The CDR3 protein is CASSRGQGGSYEQYF. DNA of the CDR3: TGTGCCAGCAGCCGAGGACAGGGGGGATCCTACGAGCAGTACTTC. Using reference TRBV7-9 and TRBJ2-7 for the parts outside the CDR3, the full variable domain is DTGVSQNPRHKITKRGQNVTFRCDPISEHNRLYWYRQTLGQGPEFLTYFQNEAQLEKSRLLSDRFSAERPKGSFSTLEIQRTEQGDSAMYLCASSRGQGGSYEQYFGPGTRLTVT.